The 29 T cell receptor beta chains presented below share a single source sample, sequenced in a study of lymphopenia after photon versus proton radiotherapy. Assay used: immunoSEQ multiplex PCR; TCRdb lists only in-frame clones, some missing. The sample has about 18,000 clones, more than 85% seen once; the top ten hold 1.7%. Source: peripheral blood, taken from a patient treated with photon-based radiotherapy. The receptor set was obtained from a woman in her 40s with cholangiocarcinoma.

The rearrangement joins TRBV28 to TRBJ1-1; 7 nucleotides agree with TRBD1. The CDR3 has 15 amino acids. Germline CDR1 is MDHEN and CDR2 is SYDVKM. J lost 4 bases, V lost 8 bases, and 13 bases had no gene match. CDR3 amino acids: CASLRTANRGTEAFF. CDR3 in DNA: TGTGCCAGCCTACGTACGGCGAACAGGGGCACTGAAGCTTTCTTT.

This sequence joins TRBV27 and TRBJ2-7; D is ambiguous. The CDR3 has 13 amino acids. Looked up from germline, CDR1 is MNHEY and CDR2 is SMNVEV (reference sequence). V was cut by 1 base and J by 5 bases, with 9 bases left in between. The CDR3 here is CASSLLGGDEQYF. Written as DNA, the CDR3 is TGTGCCAGCAGTTTATTAGGTGGTGACGAGCAGTACTTC.

This chain connects TRBV28 to TRBJ2-5, with 13 bases fitting TRBD2. The DNA end is more similar to TRBJ2-7, so the J call may be wrong. The CDR3 spans 15 residues. Germline assignment: CDR1 MDHEN and CDR2 SYDVKM. CDR3 DNA sequence: TGTGCCAGCAGTTCGCCGGGACTAGCGGGGAACGAGCAGTACTTC. Its translation is CASSSPGLAGNEQYF.

This clone was detected only once. The chain is built from TRBV5-5 and TRBJ2-5; TRBD2 agrees at 12 bases. The length of the CDR3 is 17 residues. In germline, CDR1 is SGHKS, CDR2 YYEKEE (reference sequence). V trimming: 4 bases; J trimming: 0 bases; junction bases outside the gene matches: 7. DNA of the CDR3: TGTGCCAGCAGCACGACTAGCGGGAGTTTTTACCAAGAGACCCAGTACTTC. Its translation: CASSTTSGSFYQETQYF.

CDR3 loop: CASRQRGEETQYF. The CDR3 region has the DNA TGTGCCAGCAGACAAAGGGGGGAAGAGACCCAGTACTTC. The chain has TRBV28 and TRBJ2-5; D might be TRBD1 or TRBD2, each matching 6 bases. The CDR3 contains 13 residues. Trimming removed 6 bases at V and 3 bases at J, with 11 bases between. CDR1 is MDHEN and CDR2 is SYDVKM in the germline V gene.

The gene calls are TRBV7-9 and TRBJ2-1; 8 bases agree with TRBD2. Per germline, CDR1 SEHNR and CDR2 FQNEAQ (reference sequence). V shed 5 bases, J shed 4 bases, and the junction held 7 bases outside the gene matches. This CDR3 is 15 amino acids long. This CDR3 reads CASSPPASGYNEQFF. The CDR3 DNA reads TGTGCCAGCAGCCCCCCGGCTAGCGGGTACAATGAGCAGTTCTTC.

This chain connects TRBV7-6 to TRBJ2-7; 10 bases map to TRBD1. This CDR3 comprises 15 residues. Looked up from germline, CDR1 is SGHVS and CDR2 is FNYEAQ. The junction had 9 bases not matched to a gene; V was cut back by 5 bases and J by 5 bases. The CDR3 DNA is TGTGCCAGCAGCCTTGGGACAGGGGATTTCCACGAGCAGTACTTC. This encodes CASSLGTGDFHEQYF.

This chain uses TRBV28 with TRBJ2-7, with 7 bases identical to TRBD1. Germline CDR1 MDHEN, CDR2 SYDVKM. This CDR3 spans 14 amino acids. With 8 bases clipped from V and 5 bases from J, the junction kept 12 bases outside the gene matches. CDR3 nucleotides: TGTGCCAGCCGATCGTCAGGGGGAATCGACGAGCAGTACTTC. Residues: CASRSSGGIDEQYF.

This clone showed up just once. CDR3: CASSLTLGTGVPLPGELFF. CDR3 coding DNA: TGCGCCAGCAGCTTGACTCTAGGGACAGGGGTCCCTTTGCCCGGGGAGCTGTTTTTT. The chain uses TRBV5-1 and TRBJ2-2, with 10 bases aligning to TRBD1. Germline CDR1 reads SGHRS; CDR2 reads YFSETQ. CDR3 size: 19 residues. The V segment lost 1 base and the J segment 6 bases; nucleotides outside the gene matches: 15.

J is TRBJ2-5 and V is TRBV7-9, with 10 nucleotides matching TRBD1. The V gene's germline CDR1 is SEHNR and CDR2 FQNEAQ (reference sequence). The CDR3 spans 19 residues. V lost 0 bases, J lost 1 base, and 11 bases stayed unmatched. The CDR3 here is CASSLARGTGDRPQETQYF. CDR3 in DNA: TGTGCCAGCAGCTTAGCGAGGGGGACAGGGGATCGGCCCCAAGAGACCCAGTACTTC.

In this sample, this clone turned up once. The CDR3 is CASSFSSTEAFF. The DNA of the CDR3 is TGTGCCAGCAGTTTTTCAAGCACTGAAGCTTTCTTT. The rearrangement links TRBV28 to TRBJ1-1; no reliable D call. This CDR3 has 12 residues. The V and J ends lost 3 bases and 4 bases respectively, with 6 bases between them. Germline CDR1 and CDR2: MDHEN and SYDVKM.

The chain recombines TRBV4-1 with TRBJ2-3; TRBD2 matches 8 bases. The CDR3 contains 16 residues. V gave up 0 bases and J gave up 2 bases; unmatched junction bases: 4. Germline V CDR1 and CDR2: MGHRA, YSYEKL. The CDR3 sequence: CASSQEAGGLTDTQYF. CDR3 bases: TGCGCCAGCAGCCAAGAGGCGGGGGGACTCACAGATACGCAGTATTTT.

This sequence joins TRBV7-6 and TRBJ2-6, with D perhaps assigned TRBD1 or TRBD2 (5 bases each). The V and J ends lost 5 bases and 4 bases respectively, with 18 bases between them. Looked up from germline, CDR1 is SGHVS and CDR2 is FNYEAQ. This CDR3 contains 17 residues. The CDR3 nucleotides read TGTGCCAGCAGCCCCCGTTCCGGGGCGTCGGGGGCCAACGTCCTGACTTTC. Its protein product is CASSPRSGASGANVLTF.

The chain carries TRBV6-6 and TRBJ1-1; TRBD1 aligns across 8 bases. Trimming took 5 bases from V and 1 from J; bases not matched to a gene: 6. This CDR3 has 15 residues. From germline, CDR1 is MNHNY and CDR2 SVGAGI (reference sequence). CDR3 sequence reads: CASSTDRGWNTEAFF. CDR3 DNA: TGTGCCAGCAGTACCGACAGGGGTTGGAACACTGAAGCTTTCTTT.

CDR3 sequence: CASNAGTGVNEQFF. The CDR3 bases are TGTGCCAGCAACGCCGGGACAGGGGTCAATGAGCAGTTCTTC. The V and J genes are TRBV2 and TRBJ2-1; 10 positions agree with TRBD1. Germline values: CDR1 SNHLY, CDR2 FYNNEI. The V segment lost 7 bases and the J segment 6 bases; nucleotides outside the gene matches: 6. This CDR3 spans 14 amino acids. The full variable domain, with the rest looked up from reference TRBV2 and TRBJ2-1, is EPEVTQTPSHQVTQMGQEVILRCVPISNHLYFYWYRQILGQKVEFLVSFYNNEISEKSEIFDDQFSVERPDGSNFTLKIRSTKLEDSAMYFCASNAGTGVNEQFFGPGTRLTVL.

The chain's CDR3 is CASSYWEDLNNEQFF. The CDR3 coding sequence is TGTGCCAGCAGTTACTGGGAGGATCTGAATAATGAGCAGTTCTTC. The chain couples TRBV6-6 to TRBJ2-1, with a weak D call TRBD2 (6 bases). V shed 1 base and J shed 7 bases, with 14 bases lying between them. Germline CDR1 MNHNY, CDR2 SVGAGI (reference sequence). The CDR3 length is 15 residues.

This clone showed up just a few times. This chain links TRBV30 with TRBJ2-5; D remains unclear. CDR1 and CDR2 (germline): GTSNPN, SVGIG (reference sequence). Trimming pared 2 bases from V and 5 bases from J, leaving 15 bases between. The CDR3 has 14 residues. The CDR3 DNA reads TGTGCCTGGAGTCCCCCCTGGGTTGGGGAGACCCAGTACTTC. It codes for CAWSPPWVGETQYF.

The rearrangement uses TRBV7-8 and TRBJ1-2; D remains ambiguous. Germline loops: CDR1 SGHVS, CDR2 FQNEAQ. This CDR3 has 14 amino acids. With 5 bases removed from V and 4 bases from J, the gap between germline ends came to 14 bases. CDR3 region: CASSPDLEGYGYTF. In DNA form, the CDR3 reads TGTGCCAGCAGCCCAGACCTAGAAGGCTATGGCTACACCTTC.

This chain joins TRBV15 and TRBJ2-3; 10 nucleotides align to TRBD2. V was clipped by 1 base and J by 3 bases; unmatched bases: 4. The CDR3 has 16 amino acids. The germline CDR1 and CDR2 sequences are LNHNV and YYDKDF (reference sequence). The DNA for the CDR3 is TGTGCCACCAGCAGAGGGGTTAGCGGGGGGACAGATACGCAGTATTTT. Protein sequence: CATSRGVSGGTDTQYF. Drawing the rest from reference TRBV15 and TRBJ2-3, the complete variable domain is DAMVIQNPRYQVTQFGKPVTLSCSQTLNHNVMYWYQQKSSQAPKLLFHYYDKDFNNEADTPDNFQSRRPNTSFCFLDIRSPGLGDTAMYLCATSRGVSGGTDTQYFGPGTRLTVL.

This clone has more than one count but fewer than ten. The chain joins TRBV2 to TRBJ1-1; D not certain. CDR1 is SNHLY, CDR2 FYNNEI, per germline. This CDR3 is 12 amino acids long. Trimming removed 6 bases at V and 4 bases at J, with 9 bases between. Written as DNA, the CDR3 is TGTGCCAGCAGAGGGCCTAGCACTGAAGCTTTCTTT. Its translation: CASRGPSTEAFF.

V gene TRBV6-5 combines with J gene TRBJ2-7, with 7 positions matching TRBD2. Germline CDR1 and CDR2: MNHEY and SVGAGI. The CDR3 sequence is 15 residues long. With V trimmed by 2 bases and J by 2 bases, 6 bases remained unmatched. The chain's CDR3 is CASSYGSGVAYEQYF. The CDR3 DNA reads TGTGCCAGCAGTTACGGGAGCGGGGTTGCCTACGAGCAGTACTTC.

The V call is TRBV19, the J call TRBJ1-1, with 7 bases fitting TRBD1. Germline loops: CDR1 LNHDA, CDR2 SQIVND (reference sequence). The CDR3 totals 15 residues. J lost 0 bases, V lost 3 bases, and 4 bases had no gene match. CDR3 sequence (DNA): TGTGCCAGTAGTATCCTCGGGACAGTGAACACTGAAGCTTTCTTT. As protein: CASSILGTVNTEAFF.

This clone was counted only a few times. CDR3 coding DNA: TGTGCCAGCAGTTACTCGGGAAGACGAATCCCTGGGGGCTACACCTTC. Amino acid sequence: CASSYSGRRIPGGYTF. This chain links TRBV6-5 with TRBJ1-2; D unclear. Germline V gene lookup returns CDR1 MNHEY and CDR2 SVGAGI. V was pared by 0 bases and J by 8 bases, with 19 bases between. The CDR3 runs 16 residues.

This clone was seen once. The rearrangement links TRBV7-2 to TRBJ1-2, with 7 bases matching TRBD1. Per the germline V gene, CDR1 is SGHTA and CDR2 is FQGNSA. This CDR3 has 15 amino acids. V trimming: 0 bases; J trimming: 8 bases; junction bases outside the gene matches: 9. The CDR3 here is CASSLAGQRRGGYTF. The DNA for the CDR3 is TGTGCCAGCAGCTTAGCGGGACAGAGGAGGGGGGGCTACACCTTC.

V and J are TRBV5-1 and TRBJ1-2, with 7 bases aligning to TRBD1. With 0 bases clipped from V and 5 bases from J, the junction kept 7 bases outside the gene matches. The CDR3 extends over 15 amino acids. Germline V lookup: CDR1 SGHRS, CDR2 YFSETQ. This CDR3 reads CASSLVTGQLYGYTF. As DNA, the CDR3 is TGCGCCAGCAGCTTGGTGACGGGACAGCTATATGGCTACACCTTC.

The rearrangement joins TRBV2 to TRBJ1-1; D is perhaps TRBD1 (5 bases). V lost 9 bases and J lost 5, with 13 bases in between. Germline V gives CDR1 SNHLY, CDR2 FYNNEI. The CDR3 loop spans 12 amino acids. The chain's CDR3 is CASRGRPTEAFF. Here the CDR3 DNA reads TGTGCCAGTCGGGGCAGACCAACTGAAGCTTTCTTT.

The gene calls are TRBV4-1 and TRBJ2-7; D is possibly TRBD1 (6 bases). This CDR3 is 15 amino acids long. The germline CDR1 and CDR2 sequences are MGHRA and YSYEKL. V was trimmed by 7 bases and J by 5 bases, leaving 21 bases between them. DNA of the CDR3: TGCGCCAGCAACCCTAAGATCAGGGGAAATGACGAGCAGTACTTC. Translation: CASNPKIRGNDEQYF.

This chain connects TRBV27 to TRBJ2-7, with D maybe TRBD2 (6 bases). The CDR3 is made up of 17 amino acids. The ends were cut back, 6 bases at V and 0 bases at J, with 21 bases in the middle. Germline V gene data show CDR1 as MNHEY and CDR2 as SMNVEV (reference sequence). The chain's CDR3 is CASSPDRDSSSSYEQYF. The CDR3 nucleotides are TGTGCCAGCAGCCCCGACCGGGACTCGAGTAGCTCCTACGAGCAGTACTTC.

J is TRBJ2-7 and V is TRBV27; 12 bases map to TRBD2. CDR3 length: 14 amino acids. The J segment lost 3 bases and the V segment lost 5 bases, leaving 2 bases of the junction unmatched. Looked up from germline, CDR1 is MNHEY and CDR2 is SMNVEV (reference sequence). The CDR3 loop reads CASSLAGGNYEQYF. DNA for the CDR3: TGTGCCAGCAGTCTAGCGGGAGGGAACTACGAGCAGTACTTC.